The rows below give T cell receptor beta chains drawn from one sample of a study of chemoradiotherapy in HPV16-positive cancers. The assay was immunoSEQ multiplex PCR, and TCRdb's table has in-frame clones only and misses some. The table has 29,000 or so clones, roughly nine tenths seen once. The sample in question was blood, obtained from a patient who underwent chemoradiotherapy. The receptors here all came from a human donor with HPV-associated anogenital cancer. The CDR3 runs from the conserved cysteine through the conserved F or W. The D gene is left open where the match is weak. The size field is filled for only some rows; it gives once, few, many or a size class.

TRBD1 15 TRBJ1-1 - TRBV6-5 TGTGCCAGCAGCCCAGGGACAGGGTGGTGGACTGAAGCTTTCTTT CASSPGTGWWTEAFF
TRBD2 15 TRBJ2-2 few TRBV7-9 TGTGCCAGCAGCTTCAAGCGGGATGGGACCGGGGAGCTGTTTTTT CASSFKRDGTGELFF
TRBD1 16 TRBJ1-4 - TRBV18 TGTGCCAGCTCACCGGGCCGGGACAGAACTAATGAAAAACTGTTTTTT CASSPGRDRTNEKLFF
TRBD1 15 TRBJ1-1 - TRBV7-3 TGTGCCAGCAGCCCCGGGACAGGGAGGATCACTGAAGCTTTCTTT CASSPGTGRITEAFF
TRBD1 13 TRBJ1-1 once TRBV9 TGTGCCAGCAGCACTCAGGGGGACACTGAAGCTTTCTTT CASSTQGDTEAFF
- 13 TRBJ2-7 - TRBV27 TGTGCCAGCAGTGTCTACCTAGGGGACGAGCAGTACTTC CASSVYLGDEQYF
TRBD1 16 TRBJ1-2 once TRBV7-3 TGTGCCAGCAGCCTAACAGGGGGCCCATACGACTATGGCTACACCTTC CASSLTGGPYDYGYTF
- 12 TRBJ2-7 - TRBV2 TGTGCCAGCAGTTTGAGCTCCTACGAGCAGTACTTC CASSLSSYEQYF
- 14 TRBJ2-2 - TRBV2 TGTGCCAGCAGTGGAGCTAGTTGGACCGGGGAGCTGTTTTTT CASSGASWTGELFF
- 17 TRBJ2-2 once TRBV13 TGTGCCAGCAGCCAAAGACGGGAAACCTTGAACACCGGGGAGCTGTTTTTT CASSQRRETLNTGELFF
TRBD1 14 TRBJ1-5 - TRBV28 TGTGCCAGCAGTTCCTACAGGGGAAATCAGCCCCAGCATTTT CASSSYRGNQPQHF
- 15 TRBJ2-7 - TRBV11-3 TGTGCCAGCAGCTTCGGCAGGGGAATGTATAACGAGCAGTACTTC CASSFGRGMYNEQYF
TRBD1 13 TRBJ1-2 - TRBV6-6 TGTGCCAGCAGAGGCACAGGGGTTTCCGGCTACACCTTC CASRGTGVSGYTF
- 14 TRBJ2-5 - TRBV30 TGTGCCTGGAGTCCCCAAGATTGGCGAGAGACCCAGTACTTC CAWSPQDWRETQYF
- 13 TRBJ1-2 - TRBV5-1 TGCGCCAGCAGCCCAACCCTCCTGGAGACCTACACCTTC CASSPTLLETYTF
- 13 TRBJ1-4 - TRBV29-1 TGCAGCGTCCCCACGGGGGAGAATGAAAAACTGTTTTTT CSVPTGENEKLFF
TRBD1 14 TRBJ2-5 - TRBV5-4 TGTGCCAGCAGCGGTGGGACAGAGCAAGAGACCCAGTACTTC CASSGGTEQETQYF
TRBD2 15 TRBJ2-3 - TRBV10-1 TGCGCCAGCAGCAAGGGACTAGCGGGAGGAGATACGCAGTATTTT CASSKGLAGGDTQYF
- 19 TRBJ2-1 - TRBV5-5 TGTGCCAGCAGCGCGCGGGTGGGGGCCGGACGGCTAGAAACCAATGAGCAGTTCTTC CASSARVGAGRLETNEQFF
- 14 TRBJ1-2 - TRBV6-5 TGTGCCAGCAGTTCGCCTACCCCCTACTATGGCTACACCTTC CASSSPTPYYGYTF
TRBD1 13 TRBJ1-3 once TRBV2 TGTGCCAGCACCCCGGACAGGGCCGACACCATATATTTT CASTPDRADTIYF
- 16 TRBJ2-7 - TRBV7-8 TGTGCCAGCAGCTTAGACCAGAGCTCCGAAAGTTACGAGCAGTACTTC CASSLDQSSESYEQYF
- 14 TRBJ2-3 - TRBV27 TGTGCCAGCAGTATGGACCGTTACACAGATACGCAGTATTTT CASSMDRYTDTQYF
TRBD1 15 TRBJ1-1 once TRBV2 TGTGCCAGCAGTTCAGGGGGAGATCGAAACACTGAAGCTTTCTTT CASSSGGDRNTEAFF
- 15 TRBJ1-1 - TRBV30 TGTACCTGGACCCCAGCGACCCGGGTGAACACTGAAGCTTTCTTT CTWTPATRVNTEAFF
- 13 TRBJ1-3 - TRBV10-3 TGTGCCATCAGTGAGAGCTCTGGAAACACCATATATTTT CAISESSGNTIYF
- 13 TRBJ2-5 - TRBV7-3 TGTGCCAGTGCTTCGGGCAGGGAAGAGACCCAGTACTTC CASASGREETQYF
- 15 TRBJ2-3 - TRBV7-6 TGTGCCAGCACCCCCGGAGACGCCCGCACAGATACGCAGTATTTT CASTPGDARTDTQYF
TRBD1 13 TRBJ1-2 - TRBV6-6 TGTGCCAGCAGTGACAGGGACGGCTATGGCTACACCTTC CASSDRDGYGYTF
- 12 TRBJ1-4 - TRBV30 TGTGCCTGGAGTGAGGCAGGGGAAAAACTGTTTTTT CAWSEAGEKLFF
- 17 TRBJ2-5 - TRBV6-1 TGTGCCAGCAGTGAAGTTAGGGGATTTAGCGGCAAAGAGACCCAGTACTTC CASSEVRGFSGKETQYF
- 13 TRBJ1-1 few TRBV6-5 TGTGCCAGCAGTTACTCTGGGTACACTGAAGCTTTCTTT CASSYSGYTEAFF
- 12 TRBJ1-2 - TRBV19 TGTGCCAGTAGCCAAGGAATCTATGGCTACACCTTC CASSQGIYGYTF